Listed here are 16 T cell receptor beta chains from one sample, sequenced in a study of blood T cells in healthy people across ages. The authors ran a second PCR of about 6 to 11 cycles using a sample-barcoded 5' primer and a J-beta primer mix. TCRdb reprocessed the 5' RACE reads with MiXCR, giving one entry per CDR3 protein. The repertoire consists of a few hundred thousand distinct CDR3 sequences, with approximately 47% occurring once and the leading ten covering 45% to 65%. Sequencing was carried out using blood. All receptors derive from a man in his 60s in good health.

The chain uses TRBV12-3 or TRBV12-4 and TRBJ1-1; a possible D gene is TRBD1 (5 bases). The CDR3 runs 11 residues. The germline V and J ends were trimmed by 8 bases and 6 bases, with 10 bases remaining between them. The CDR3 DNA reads TGTGCCAGCGGTCAGGGCGCTGAAGCTTTCTTT. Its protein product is CASGQGAEAFF.

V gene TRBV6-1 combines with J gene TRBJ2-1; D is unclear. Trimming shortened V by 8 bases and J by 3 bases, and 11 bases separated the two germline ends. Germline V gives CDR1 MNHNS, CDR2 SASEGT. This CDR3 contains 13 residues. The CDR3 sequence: CASGGGDYNEQFF. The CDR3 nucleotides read TGTGCCAGCGGTGGCGGAGACTACAATGAGCAGTTCTTC.

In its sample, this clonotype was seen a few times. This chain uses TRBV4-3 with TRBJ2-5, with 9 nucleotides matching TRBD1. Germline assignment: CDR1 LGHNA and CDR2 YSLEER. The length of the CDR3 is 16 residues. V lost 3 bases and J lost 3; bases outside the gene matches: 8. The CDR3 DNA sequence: TGCGCCAGCAGCCAGGGTACAGGGGGCGGAGAAGAGACCCAGTACTTC. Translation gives CASSQGTGGGEETQYF.

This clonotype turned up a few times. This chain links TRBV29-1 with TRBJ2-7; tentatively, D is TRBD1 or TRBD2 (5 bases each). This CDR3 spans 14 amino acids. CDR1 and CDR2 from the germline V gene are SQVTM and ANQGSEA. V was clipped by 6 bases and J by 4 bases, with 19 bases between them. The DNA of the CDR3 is TGCAGCGTCGTAGAGGGGCCGAAAGGATACGAGCAGTACTTC. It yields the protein CSVVEGPKGYEQYF.

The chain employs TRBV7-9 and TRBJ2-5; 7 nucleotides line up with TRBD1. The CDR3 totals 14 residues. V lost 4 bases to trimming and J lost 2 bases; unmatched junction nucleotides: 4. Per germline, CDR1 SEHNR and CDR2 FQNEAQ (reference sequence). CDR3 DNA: TGTGCCAGCAGCTCCACGGGACAGCAAGAGACCCAGTACTTC. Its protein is CASSSTGQQETQYF.

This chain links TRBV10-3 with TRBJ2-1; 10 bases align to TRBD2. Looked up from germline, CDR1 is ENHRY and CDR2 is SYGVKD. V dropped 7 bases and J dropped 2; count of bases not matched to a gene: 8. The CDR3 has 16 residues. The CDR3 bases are TGTGCCATCAAGACGAGCGGGGGGGTAACCTACAATGAGCAGTTCTTC. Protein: CAIKTSGGVTYNEQFF.

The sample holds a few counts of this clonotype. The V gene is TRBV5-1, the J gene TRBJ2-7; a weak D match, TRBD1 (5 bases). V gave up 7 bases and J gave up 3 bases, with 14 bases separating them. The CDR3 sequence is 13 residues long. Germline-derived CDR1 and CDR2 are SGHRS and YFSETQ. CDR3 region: CASGTLDSYEQYF. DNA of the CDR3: TGCGCCAGCGGAACCCTTGACAGCTACGAGCAGTACTTC.

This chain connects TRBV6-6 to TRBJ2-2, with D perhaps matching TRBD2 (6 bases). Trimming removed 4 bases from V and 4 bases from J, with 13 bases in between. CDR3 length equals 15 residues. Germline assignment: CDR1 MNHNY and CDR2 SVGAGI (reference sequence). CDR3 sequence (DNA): TGTGCCAGCAGTTCGTTAGCGGCAACCACCGGGGAGCTGTTTTTT. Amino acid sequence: CASSSLAATTGELFF.

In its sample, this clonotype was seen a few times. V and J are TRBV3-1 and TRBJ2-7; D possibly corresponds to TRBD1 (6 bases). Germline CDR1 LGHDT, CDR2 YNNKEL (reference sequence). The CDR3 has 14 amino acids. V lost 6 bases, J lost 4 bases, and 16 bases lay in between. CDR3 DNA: TGTGCCAGCAGAGCGCAGGGCAGGGGATACGAGCAGTACTTC. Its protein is CASRAQGRGYEQYF.

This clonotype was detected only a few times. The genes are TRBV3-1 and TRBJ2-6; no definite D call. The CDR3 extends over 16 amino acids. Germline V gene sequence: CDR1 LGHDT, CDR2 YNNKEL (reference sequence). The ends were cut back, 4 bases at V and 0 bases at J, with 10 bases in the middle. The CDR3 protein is CASSRRRLSGANVLTF. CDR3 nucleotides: TGTGCCAGCAGCCGCCGACGTCTCTCTGGGGCCAACGTCCTGACTTTC. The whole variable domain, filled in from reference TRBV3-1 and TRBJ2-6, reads DTAVSQTPKYLVTQMGNDKSIKCEQNLGHDTMYWYKQDSKKFLKIMFSYNNKELIINETVPNRFSPKSPDKAHLNLHINSLELGDSAVYFCASSRRRLSGANVLTFGAGSRLTVL.

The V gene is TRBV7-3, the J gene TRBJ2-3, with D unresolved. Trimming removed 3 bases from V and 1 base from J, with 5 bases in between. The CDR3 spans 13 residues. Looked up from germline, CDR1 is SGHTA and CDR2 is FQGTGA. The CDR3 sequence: CASSLRRTDTQYF. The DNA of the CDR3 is TGTGCCAGCAGCTTGCGCCGCACAGATACGCAGTATTTT.

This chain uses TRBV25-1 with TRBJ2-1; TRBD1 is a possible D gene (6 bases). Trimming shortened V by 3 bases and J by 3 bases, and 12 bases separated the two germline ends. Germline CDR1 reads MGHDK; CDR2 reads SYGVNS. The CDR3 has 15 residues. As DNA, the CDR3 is TGTGCCAGCAGTGAGTCGACAGGAAACTACAATGAGCAGTTCTTC. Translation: CASSESTGNYNEQFF.

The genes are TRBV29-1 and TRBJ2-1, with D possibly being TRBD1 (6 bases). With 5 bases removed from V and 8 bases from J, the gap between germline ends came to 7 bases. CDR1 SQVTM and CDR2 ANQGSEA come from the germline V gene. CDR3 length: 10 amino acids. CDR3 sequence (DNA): TGCAGCGTTCACAGGGATGAGCAGTTCTTC. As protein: CSVHRDEQFF.

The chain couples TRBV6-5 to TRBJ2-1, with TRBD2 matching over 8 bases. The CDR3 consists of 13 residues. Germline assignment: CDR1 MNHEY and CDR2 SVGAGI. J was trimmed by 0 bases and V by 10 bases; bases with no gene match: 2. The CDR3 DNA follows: TGTGCCACCGGGACTAGCTCCTACAATGAGCAGTTCTTC. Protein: CATGTSSYNEQFF.

CDR3 amino acids: CASSQYGYTF. The CDR3 bases are TGTGCCAGCAGCCAGTATGGCTACACCTTC. The chain is built from TRBV7-9 and TRBJ1-2; unclear D gene. The CDR3 totals 10 residues. The V end lost 5 bases, the J end lost 5 bases, and 3 bases lay between the germline ends. Germline assignment: CDR1 SEHNR and CDR2 FQNEAQ (reference sequence). The whole variable domain, filled in from reference TRBV7-9 and TRBJ1-2, reads DTGVSQNPRHKITKRGQNVTFRCDPISEHNRLYWYRQTLGQGPEFLTYFQNEAQLEKSRLLSDRFSAERPKGSFSTLEIQRTEQGDSAMYLCASSQYGYTFGSGTRLTVV.

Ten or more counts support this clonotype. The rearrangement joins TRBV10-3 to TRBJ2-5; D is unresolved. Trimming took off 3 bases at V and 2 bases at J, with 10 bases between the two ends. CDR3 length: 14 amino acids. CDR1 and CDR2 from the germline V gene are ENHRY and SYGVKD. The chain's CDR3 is CAISEGQEQETQYF. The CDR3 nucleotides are TGTGCCATCAGTGAAGGGCAGGAGCAAGAGACCCAGTACTTC.